This T cell receptor beta chain was documented in a study of tumor-infiltrating lymphocytes in primary liver carcinoma. In the study overall: Each of the growths was stage T1-T3 N0M0, extending about 4 to 11 cm across. General observations from the study: Tumor region pairs outstripped tumor-adjacent and tumor-blood pairs in overlap.

Between roughly 20 and 31 mg of unsorted bulk tissue served as the source from which RNA and DNA were co-extracted. The study enrolled treatment-naive patients with chronic HBV infection. Five separate regions of each tumor underwent sampling. Constant-region priming of about 500 ng total RNA yielded TCR beta cDNA. For TCR beta, libraries were produced by three nested multiplex PCR rounds using slightly modified ARM-PCR. It was with TRBV1-TRBV30 forward primers and a C-beta reverse primer that the first two PCR rounds were run, at 10 cycles each. In TCRdb, the multiplex PCR reads were re-called with MiXCR into one record per CDR3 protein. The sample has tens of thousands of distinct CDR3 sequences; around 77% are singletons. The germline V gene has CDR1 SGDLS and CDR2 YYNGEE. The CDR3 totals 16 residues. Concerning this clonotype: Its antigen is still unknown. A read error may account for a junction end that differs from germline.

V and J are TRBV9 and TRBJ2-1, with TRBD1 as a possible D gene (6 bases). Sequences were obtained from liver tumor tissue from sampling region 5. Described subset: tumor region T5, tumor centre. The sequence was obtained from a middle-aged man with primary liver carcinoma and hepatitis B virus infection. CDR3 loop: CAGSVFGRSRGNEQFF. The CDR3 DNA reads TGTGCCGGCAGCGTATTCGGAAGGAGCAGGGGAAATGAGCAGTTCTTC.